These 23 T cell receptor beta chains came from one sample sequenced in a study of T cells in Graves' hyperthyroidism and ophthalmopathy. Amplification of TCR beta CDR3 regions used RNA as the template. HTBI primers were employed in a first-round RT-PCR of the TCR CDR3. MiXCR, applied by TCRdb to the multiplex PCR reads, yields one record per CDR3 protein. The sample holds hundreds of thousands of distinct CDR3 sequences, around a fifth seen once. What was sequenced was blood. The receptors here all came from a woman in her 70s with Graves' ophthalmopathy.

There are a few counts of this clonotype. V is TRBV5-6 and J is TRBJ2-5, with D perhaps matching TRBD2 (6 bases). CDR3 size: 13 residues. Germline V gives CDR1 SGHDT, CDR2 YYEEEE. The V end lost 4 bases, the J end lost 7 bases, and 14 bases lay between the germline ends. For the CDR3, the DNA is TGTGCCAGCAGCCCCGGCCACGGGGGGACCCAGTACTTC. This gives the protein CASSPGHGGTQYF.

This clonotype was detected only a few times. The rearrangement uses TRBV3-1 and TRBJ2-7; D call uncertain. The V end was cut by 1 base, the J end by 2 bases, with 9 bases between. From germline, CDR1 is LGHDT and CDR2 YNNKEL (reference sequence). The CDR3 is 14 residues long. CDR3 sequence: CASSQAGWTYEQYF. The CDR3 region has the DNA TGTGCCAGCAGCCAAGCCGGCTGGACCTACGAGCAGTACTTC.

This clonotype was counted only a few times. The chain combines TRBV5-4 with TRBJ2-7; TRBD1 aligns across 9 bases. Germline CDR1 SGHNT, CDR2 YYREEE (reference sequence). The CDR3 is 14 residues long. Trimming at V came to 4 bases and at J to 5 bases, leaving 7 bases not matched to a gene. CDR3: CASSRHGDRDEQYF. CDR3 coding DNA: TGTGCCAGCAGCCGCCATGGGGACAGGGACGAGCAGTACTTC.

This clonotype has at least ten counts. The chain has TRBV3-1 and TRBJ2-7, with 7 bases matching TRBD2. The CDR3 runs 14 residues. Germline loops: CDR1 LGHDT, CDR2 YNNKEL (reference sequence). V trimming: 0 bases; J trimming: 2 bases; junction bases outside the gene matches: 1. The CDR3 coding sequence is TGTGCCAGCAGCCAAGATGGGACTACCTACGAGCAGTACTTC. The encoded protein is CASSQDGTTYEQYF.

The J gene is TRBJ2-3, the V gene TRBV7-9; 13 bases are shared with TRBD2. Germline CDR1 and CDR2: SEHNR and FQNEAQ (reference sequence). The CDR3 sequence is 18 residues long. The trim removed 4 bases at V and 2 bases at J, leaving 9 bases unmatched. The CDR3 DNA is TGTGCCAGCAGCTCAGACCCGGGACTAGCGGGAATCACAGATACGCAGTATTTT. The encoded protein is CASSSDPGLAGITDTQYF.

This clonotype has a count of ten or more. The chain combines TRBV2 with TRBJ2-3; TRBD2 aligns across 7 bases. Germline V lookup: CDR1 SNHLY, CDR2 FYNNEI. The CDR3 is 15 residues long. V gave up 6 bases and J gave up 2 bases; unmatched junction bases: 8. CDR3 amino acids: CASSSPGLITDTQYF. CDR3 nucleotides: TGTGCCAGCAGCTCACCGGGACTAATCACAGATACGCAGTATTTT. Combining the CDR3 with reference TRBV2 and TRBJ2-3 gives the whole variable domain EPEVTQTPSHQVTQMGQEVILRCVPISNHLYFYWYRQILGQKVEFLVSFYNNEISEKSEIFDDQFSVERPDGSNFTLKIRSTKLEDSAMYFCASSSPGLITDTQYFGPGTRLTVL.

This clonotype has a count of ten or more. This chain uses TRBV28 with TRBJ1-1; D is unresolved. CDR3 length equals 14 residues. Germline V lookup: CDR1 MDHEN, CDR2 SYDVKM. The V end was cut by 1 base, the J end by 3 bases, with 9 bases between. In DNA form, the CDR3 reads TGTGCCAGCAGTTTATCGACCGCGTACACTGAAGCTTTCTTT. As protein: CASSLSTAYTEAFF.

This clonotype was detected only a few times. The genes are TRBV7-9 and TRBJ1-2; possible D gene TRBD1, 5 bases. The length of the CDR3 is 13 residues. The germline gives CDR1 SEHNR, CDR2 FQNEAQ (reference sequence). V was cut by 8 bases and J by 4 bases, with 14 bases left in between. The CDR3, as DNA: TGTGCCAGCGGGACCGGTAGTGGCTATGGCTACACCTTC. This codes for CASGTGSGYGYTF.

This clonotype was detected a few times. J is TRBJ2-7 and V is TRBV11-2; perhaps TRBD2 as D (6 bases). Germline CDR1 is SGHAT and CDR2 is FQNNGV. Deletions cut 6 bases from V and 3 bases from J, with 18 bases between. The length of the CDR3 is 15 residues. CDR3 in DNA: TGTGCCAGCAGTTTTTCCGGGAGTTCAAGCTACGAGCAGTACTTC. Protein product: CASSFSGSSSYEQYF. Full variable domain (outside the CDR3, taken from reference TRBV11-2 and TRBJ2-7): EAGVAQSPRYKIIEKRQSVAFWCNPISGHATLYWYQQILGQGPKLLIQFQNNGVVDDSQLPKDRFSAERLKGVDSTLKIQPAKLEDSAVYLCASSFSGSSSYEQYFGPGTRLTVT.

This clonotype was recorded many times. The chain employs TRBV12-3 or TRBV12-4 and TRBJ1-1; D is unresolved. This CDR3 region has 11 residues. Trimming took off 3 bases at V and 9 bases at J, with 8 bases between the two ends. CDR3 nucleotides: TGTGCCAGCAGTTTTGACAACAAAGCTTTCTTT. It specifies CASSFDNKAFF.

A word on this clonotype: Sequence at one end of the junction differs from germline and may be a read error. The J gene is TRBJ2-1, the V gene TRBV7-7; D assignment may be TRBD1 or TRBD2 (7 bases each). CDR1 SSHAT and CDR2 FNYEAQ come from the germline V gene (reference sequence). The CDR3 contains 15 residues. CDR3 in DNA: TGTGCTAGCAGCTTAGGGGGCGGGAGTGGGGATGAGCAGTTCTTC. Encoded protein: CASSLGGGSGDEQFF.

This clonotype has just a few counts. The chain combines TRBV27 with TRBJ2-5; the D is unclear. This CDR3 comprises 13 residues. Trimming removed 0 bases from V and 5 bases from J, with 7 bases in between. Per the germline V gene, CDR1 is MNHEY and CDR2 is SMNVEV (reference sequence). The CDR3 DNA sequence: TGTGCCAGCAGTTTATCAGTTTGGGAGACCCAGTACTTC. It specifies CASSLSVWETQYF.

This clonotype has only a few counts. This CDR3 reads CASSYGQASEAFF. The CDR3 DNA sequence: TGCGCCAGCAGTTACGGACAGGCATCTGAAGCTTTCTTT. The rearrangement joins TRBV5-1 to TRBJ1-1; 7 nucleotides match TRBD1. CDR3 length equals 13 residues. Germline V lookup: CDR1 SGHRS, CDR2 YFSETQ. With 5 bases clipped from V and 6 bases from J, the junction kept 7 bases outside the gene matches.

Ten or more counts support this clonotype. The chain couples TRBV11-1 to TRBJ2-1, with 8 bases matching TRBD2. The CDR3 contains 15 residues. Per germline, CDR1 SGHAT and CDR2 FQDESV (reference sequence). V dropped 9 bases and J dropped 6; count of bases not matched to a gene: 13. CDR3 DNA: TGTGCCAGTGGAAGCACGGGAGGGCAAATCAATGAGCAGTTCTTC. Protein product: CASGSTGGQINEQFF.

The CDR3 nucleotides are TGTGCCAGTAGTTTCCCGGGACAGGGGTACTACGAGCAGTACTTC. Translation: CASSFPGQGYYEQYF. The chain couples TRBV19 to TRBJ2-7; 10 positions agree with TRBD1. Trimming cost V 5 bases and J 3 bases; bases outside gene matches: 7. Germline values: CDR1 LNHDA, CDR2 SQIVND (reference sequence). CDR3 length equals 15 residues.

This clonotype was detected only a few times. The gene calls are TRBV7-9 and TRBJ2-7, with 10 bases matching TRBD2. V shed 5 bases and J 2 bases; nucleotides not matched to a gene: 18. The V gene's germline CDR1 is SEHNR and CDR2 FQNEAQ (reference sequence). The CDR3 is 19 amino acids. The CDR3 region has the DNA TGTGCCAGCAGCACAAGGGGCCGAGCGAGCGGGAGGGACGCCTACGAGCAGTACTTC. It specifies CASSTRGRASGRDAYEQYF.

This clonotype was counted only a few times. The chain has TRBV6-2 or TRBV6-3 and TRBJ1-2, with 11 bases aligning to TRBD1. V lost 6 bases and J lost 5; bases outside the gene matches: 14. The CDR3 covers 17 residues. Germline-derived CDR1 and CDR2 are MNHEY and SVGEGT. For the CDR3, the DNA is TGTGCCAGCAGGCGAACACTCCAGGACAGGGGGCGATATGGCTACACCTTC. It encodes CASRRTLQDRGRYGYTF.

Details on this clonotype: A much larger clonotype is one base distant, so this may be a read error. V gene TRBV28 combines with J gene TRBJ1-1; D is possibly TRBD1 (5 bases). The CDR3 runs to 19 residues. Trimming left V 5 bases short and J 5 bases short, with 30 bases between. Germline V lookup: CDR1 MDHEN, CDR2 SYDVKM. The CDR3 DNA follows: TGTGCCAGCAGTAGATCCTCCCCCGGCATGTCGGGGGACTTTACTGAAGCTTTCTTT. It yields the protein CASSRSSPGMSGDFTEAFF.

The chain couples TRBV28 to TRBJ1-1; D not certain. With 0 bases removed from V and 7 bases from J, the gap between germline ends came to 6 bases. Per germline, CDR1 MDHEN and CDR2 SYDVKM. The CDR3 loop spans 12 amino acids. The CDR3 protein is CASSLWGYEAFF. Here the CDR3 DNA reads TGTGCCAGCAGTTTATGGGGCTATGAAGCTTTCTTT.

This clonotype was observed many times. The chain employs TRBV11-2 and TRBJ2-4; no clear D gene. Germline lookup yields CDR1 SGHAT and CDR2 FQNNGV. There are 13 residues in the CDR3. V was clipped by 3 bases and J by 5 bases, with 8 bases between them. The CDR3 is CASSFNSQNIQYF. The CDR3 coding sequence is TGTGCCAGCAGCTTCAACAGTCAAAACATTCAGTACTTC.

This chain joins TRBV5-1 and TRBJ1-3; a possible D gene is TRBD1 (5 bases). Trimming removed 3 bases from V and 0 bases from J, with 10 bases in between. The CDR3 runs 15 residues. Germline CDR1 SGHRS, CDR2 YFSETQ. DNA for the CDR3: TGCGCCAGCAGCTGGGCGGGGGGCTCTGGAAACACCATATATTTT. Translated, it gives CASSWAGGSGNTIYF.

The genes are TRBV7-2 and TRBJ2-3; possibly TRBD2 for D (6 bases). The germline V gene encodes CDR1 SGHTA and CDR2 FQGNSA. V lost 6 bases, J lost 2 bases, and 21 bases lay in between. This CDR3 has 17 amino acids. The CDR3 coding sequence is TGTGCCAGCAGACCATTAGCGGACCGAAGAGACACAGATACGCAGTATTTT. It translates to CASRPLADRRDTDTQYF.

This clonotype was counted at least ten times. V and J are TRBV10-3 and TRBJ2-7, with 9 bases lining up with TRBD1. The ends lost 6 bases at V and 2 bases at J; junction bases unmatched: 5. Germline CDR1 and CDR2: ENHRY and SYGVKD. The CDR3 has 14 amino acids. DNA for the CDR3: TGTGCCATCAGGACAGACAGGGGGACCTACGAGCAGTACTTC. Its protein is CAIRTDRGTYEQYF.